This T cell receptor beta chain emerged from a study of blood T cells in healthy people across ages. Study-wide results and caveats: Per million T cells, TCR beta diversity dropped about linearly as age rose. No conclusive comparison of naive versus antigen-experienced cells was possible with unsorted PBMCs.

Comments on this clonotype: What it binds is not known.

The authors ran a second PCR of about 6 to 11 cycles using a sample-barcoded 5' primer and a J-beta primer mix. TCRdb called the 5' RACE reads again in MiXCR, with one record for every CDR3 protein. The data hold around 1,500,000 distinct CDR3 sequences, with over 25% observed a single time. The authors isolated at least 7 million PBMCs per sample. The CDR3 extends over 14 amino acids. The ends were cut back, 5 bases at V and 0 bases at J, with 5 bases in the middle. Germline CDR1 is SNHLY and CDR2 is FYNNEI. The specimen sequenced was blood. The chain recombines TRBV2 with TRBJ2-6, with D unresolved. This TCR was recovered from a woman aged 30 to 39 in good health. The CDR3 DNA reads TGTGCCAGCAGTACAGCCTCTGGGGCCAACGTCCTGACTTTC. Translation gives CASSTASGANVLTF.